This T cell receptor beta chain was obtained from a study of cytotoxic CD8 clonotypes in ibrutinib-treated CLL. CDR1 is MDHEN and CDR2 is SYDVKM in the germline V gene. The CDR3 has 13 residues. V dropped 2 bases and J dropped 6 bases, with 11 bases sitting between them. Here immunoSEQ multiplex PCR was the method, and the copy in TCRdb shows in-frame clones only, minus some. The sample records 300,000 to 400,000 clones, roughly 67% being singletons. This clonotype was obtained from a human donor with chronic lymphocytic leukemia. This material consisted of PBMCs, taken after 36 months of ibrutinib treatment. The J gene is TRBJ2-7, the V gene TRBV28; D remains unclear. In nucleotides, the CDR3 is TGTGCCAGCAGTTTAAGCTCTTTGGGCGAGCAGTACTTC. It yields the protein CASSLSSLGEQYF. Complete variable domain (other parts from reference TRBV28 and TRBJ2-7): DVKVTQSSRYLVKRTGEKVFLECVQDMDHENMFWYRQDPGLGLRLIYFSYDVKMKEKGDIPEGYSVSREKKERFSLILESASTNQTSMYLCASSLSSLGEQYFGPGTRLTVT.